Below are 15 T cell receptor beta chains sequenced from a single sample in a study of T cells in Graves' hyperthyroidism and ophthalmopathy. There were TCR beta CDR3 regions amplified from RNA transcripts. The study used the HTBI primer set for a first-round RT-PCR of the TCR CDR3. One entry per CDR3 protein, called by TCRdb with MiXCR from the multiplex PCR reads. The sample yields about 640,000 distinct CDR3 sequences, less than 45% seen once. The sample comprised peripheral blood or thyroid tissue (not recorded which). The receptors originated from an adult man with Graves' disease, either hyperthyroidism or ophthalmopathy (not recorded which).

This clonotype was counted at least ten times. This chain joins TRBV29-1 and TRBJ2-2, with D uncertain. The V end was cut by 1 base, the J end by 0 bases, with 9 bases between. Germline V CDR1 and CDR2: SQVTM, ANQGSEA. The CDR3 sequence is 15 residues long. CDR3 DNA sequence: TGCAGCGTTGAAGTCTGGGAAGCGAACACCGGGGAGCTGTTTTTT. Protein sequence: CSVEVWEANTGELFF.

The table lists this clonotype with many counts. The chain carries TRBV19 and TRBJ1-5; 11 bases agree with TRBD1. Germline values: CDR1 LNHDA, CDR2 SQIVND (reference sequence). The CDR3 runs to 15 residues. The ends lost 1 base at V and 6 bases at J; junction bases unmatched: 2. The CDR3 region has the DNA TGTGCCAGTAGTATAGGGACAGGGGGCGGTCAGCCCCAGCATTTT. Residues: CASSIGTGGGQPQHF.

There are a few counts of this clonotype. Mismatch with germline at one junction end may stem from a read error. This rearrangement joins TRBV24-1 to TRBJ2-2, with 8 bases identical to TRBD1. CDR3 length: 15 residues. The germline CDR1 and CDR2 sequences are KGHDR and SFDVKD. In DNA, the CDR3 is TGTGCCAGCAGTTCCACAGGGGGAATCACCGGGGAGCTGTTTTTT. It codes for CASSSTGGITGELFF.

This clonotype has more than one count but fewer than ten. At one boundary the junction diverges from the germline segment, which might be a read error. V gene TRBV2 combines with J gene TRBJ1-2; D not certain. This CDR3 is 11 amino acids long. From germline, CDR1 is SNHLY and CDR2 FYNNEI. CDR3 bases: TGTGCCATCAGTGCCGACTATGGCTACACCTTC. It specifies CAISADYGYTF.

The chain recombines TRBV5-5 with TRBJ1-6; possible D gene TRBD1, 6 bases. CDR1 SGHKS and CDR2 YYEKEE come from the germline V gene (reference sequence). The CDR3 runs to 15 residues. V lost 0 bases to trimming and J lost 4 bases, with 8 bases between them. The CDR3 nucleotides are TGTGCCAGCAGCTTGGCGGACAGTTATAATTCACCCCTCCACTTT. Translating it yields CASSLADSYNSPLHF. Together with reference TRBV5-5 and TRBJ1-6, the CDR3 gives the full variable domain: DAGVTQSPTHLIKTRGQQVTLRCSPISGHKSVSWYQQVLGQGPQFIFQYYEKEERGRGNFPDRFSARQFPNYSSELNVNALLLGDSALYLCASSLADSYNSPLHFGNGTRLTVT.

The V gene is TRBV2, the J gene TRBJ2-5; D gene uncertain. There are 12 residues in the CDR3. Trimming shortened V by 5 bases and J by 3 bases, and 7 bases separated the two germline ends. Germline V gene lookup returns CDR1 SNHLY and CDR2 FYNNEI. DNA for the CDR3: TGTGCCAGCAGTCCCTGGGAAGAGACCCAGTACTTC. It translates to CASSPWEETQYF.

The V gene is TRBV12-3 or TRBV12-4, the J gene TRBJ1-4, with D unclear. CDR3 length: 16 amino acids. Trimming stripped 4 bases from V and 0 bases from J, with 12 bases between. This CDR3 reads CASSYSAGTTNEKLFF. DNA of the CDR3: TGTGCCAGCAGTTACTCGGCAGGAACAACTAATGAAAAACTGTTTTTT.

This clonotype was counted at least ten times. The gene calls are TRBV20-1 and TRBJ1-2; TRBD1 is a possible D gene (6 bases). Looked up from germline, CDR1 is DFQATT and CDR2 is SNEGSKA (reference sequence). This CDR3 is built from 13 residues. V was pared by 0 bases and J by 7 bases, with 12 bases between. The CDR3 here is CSAREQGGGGYTF. The CDR3 DNA sequence: TGCAGTGCTAGAGAACAGGGTGGAGGTGGCTACACCTTC.

This chain's CDR3 is CATSRRSSPNGYTF. The CDR3 DNA follows: TGTGCCACCAGCAGGAGGAGTTCTCCCAACGGCTACACCTTC. V gene TRBV15 combines with J gene TRBJ1-2, with D unclear. Germline V gives CDR1 LNHNV, CDR2 YYDKDF (reference sequence). CDR3 size: 14 residues. Trimming stripped 3 bases from V and 8 bases from J, with 16 bases between.

This clonotype was observed many times. At one end, the junction sequence differs from germline, possibly due to a read error. The chain has TRBV10-3 and TRBJ1-2; no clear D gene. The CDR3 loop spans 13 amino acids. Per germline, CDR1 ENHRY and CDR2 SYGVKD. CDR3 region: CAIRELGTHGYTF. The CDR3 DNA sequence: TGTGCCATCAGGGAGTTGGGAACCCATGGCTACACCTTC.

This clonotype was counted many times. The J gene is TRBJ1-2, the V gene TRBV25-1; D is perhaps TRBD1 (6 bases). Trimming pared 2 bases from V and 13 bases from J, leaving 14 bases between. Germline loops: CDR1 MGHDK, CDR2 SYGVNS. CDR3 length equals 12 residues. The DNA for the CDR3 is TGTGCCAGCAGTGAAGGCAGGGGAAAGTGCACCTTC. As protein: CASSEGRGKCTF.

The chain links TRBV25-1 to TRBJ2-1; D is possibly TRBD2 (6 bases). CDR1 and CDR2 from the germline V gene are MGHDK and SYGVNS. The CDR3 is 15 amino acids. V was pared by 4 bases and J by 1 base, with 11 bases between. This CDR3 reads CASSGVGRSYNEQFF. The CDR3 DNA sequence: TGTGCCAGCAGTGGAGTCGGGAGATCCTACAATGAGCAGTTCTTC. The variable domain in full, with the rest retrieved from reference TRBV25-1 and TRBJ2-1, is EADIYQTPRYLVIGTGKKITLECSQTMGHDKMYWYQQDPGMELHLIHYSYGVNSTEKGDLSSESTVSRIRTEHFPLTLESARPSHTSQYLCASSGVGRSYNEQFFGPGTRLTVL.

This clonotype was picked up a small number of times. CDR3 sequence (DNA): TGTGCCAGCAGTGAACCTCGAGGATATGGCTACACCTTC. Amino acids: CASSEPRGYGYTF. V is TRBV12-3 or TRBV12-4 and J is TRBJ1-2; no firm D call. Between the trimmed V and J ends, which lost 5 bases and 5 bases, there was a span of 12 bases. This CDR3 has 13 amino acids.

This clonotype was recorded many times. The rearrangement links TRBV29-1 to TRBJ1-3, with a weak D call TRBD1 (5 bases). This CDR3 contains 15 residues. V lost 0 bases to trimming and J lost 2 bases, with 11 bases between them. Per germline, CDR1 SQVTM and CDR2 ANQGSEA. The CDR3 here is CSVEDLGVPGNTIYF. The CDR3, as DNA: TGCAGCGTTGAAGATTTGGGGGTGCCTGGAAACACCATATATTTT.

This clonotype was counted at least ten times. The chain uses TRBV10-3 and TRBJ2-7; 13 bases agree with TRBD2. The ends lost 2 bases at V and 5 bases at J; junction bases unmatched: 6. Germline V gene data show CDR1 as ENHRY and CDR2 as SYGVKD. The CDR3 covers 16 residues. CDR3 region: CAISELWTSGSNEQYF. In DNA, the CDR3 is TGTGCCATCAGTGAGCTATGGACTAGCGGGAGCAACGAGCAGTACTTC.